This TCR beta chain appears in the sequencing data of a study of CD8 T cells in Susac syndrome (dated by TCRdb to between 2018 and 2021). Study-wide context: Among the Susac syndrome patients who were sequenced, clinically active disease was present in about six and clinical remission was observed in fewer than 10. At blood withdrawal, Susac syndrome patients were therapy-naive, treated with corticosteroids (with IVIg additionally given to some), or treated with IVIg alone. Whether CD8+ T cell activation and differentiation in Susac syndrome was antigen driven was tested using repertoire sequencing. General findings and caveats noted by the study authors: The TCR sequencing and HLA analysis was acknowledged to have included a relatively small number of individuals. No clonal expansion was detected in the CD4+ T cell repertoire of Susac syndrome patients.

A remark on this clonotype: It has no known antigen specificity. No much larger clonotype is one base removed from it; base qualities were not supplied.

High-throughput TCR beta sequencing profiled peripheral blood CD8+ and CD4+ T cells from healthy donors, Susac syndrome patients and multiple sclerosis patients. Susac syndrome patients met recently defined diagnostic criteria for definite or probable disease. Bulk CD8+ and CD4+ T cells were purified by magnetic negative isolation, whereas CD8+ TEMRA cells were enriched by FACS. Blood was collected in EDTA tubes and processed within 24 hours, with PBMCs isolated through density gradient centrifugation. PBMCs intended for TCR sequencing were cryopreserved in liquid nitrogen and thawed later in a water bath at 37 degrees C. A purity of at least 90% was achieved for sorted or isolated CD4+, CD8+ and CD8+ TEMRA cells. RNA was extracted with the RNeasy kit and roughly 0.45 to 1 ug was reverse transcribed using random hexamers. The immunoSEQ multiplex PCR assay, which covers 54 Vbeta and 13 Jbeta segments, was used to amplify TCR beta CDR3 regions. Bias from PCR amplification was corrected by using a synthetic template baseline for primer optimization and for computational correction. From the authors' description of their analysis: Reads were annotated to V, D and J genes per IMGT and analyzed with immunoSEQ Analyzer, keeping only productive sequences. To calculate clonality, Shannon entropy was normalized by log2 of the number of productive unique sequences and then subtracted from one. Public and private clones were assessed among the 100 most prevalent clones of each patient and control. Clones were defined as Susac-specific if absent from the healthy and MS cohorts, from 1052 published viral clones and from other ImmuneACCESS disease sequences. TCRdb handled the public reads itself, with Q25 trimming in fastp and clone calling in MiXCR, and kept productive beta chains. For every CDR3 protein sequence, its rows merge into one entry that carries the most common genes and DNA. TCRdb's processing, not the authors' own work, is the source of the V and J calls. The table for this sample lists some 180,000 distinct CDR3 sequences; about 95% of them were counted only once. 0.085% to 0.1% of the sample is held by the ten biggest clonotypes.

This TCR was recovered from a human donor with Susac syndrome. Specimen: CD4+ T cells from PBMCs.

The DNA sequence is given as TGTGCCAGCAGCTTCATGACTAGCGGGGTGGATGAGCAGTTCTTC. Its translation is CASSFMTSGVDEQFF. The chain employs TRBV7-3 and TRBJ2-1; the central 11 bases match TRBD2. The CDR3 spans 15 residues, from the cysteine through the phenylalanine. The CDR3 DNA has 45 bases and is translated from base 1. CDR1 and CDR2 are read off the germline V gene as SGHTA and FQGTGA. Trimming takes 3 bases off V and 8 bases off J; junction bases not matched to a gene: 6. The CDR3 plus the reference TRBV7-3 and TRBJ2-1 genes for the other parts give the full variable domain: GAGVSQTPSNKVTEKGKYVELRCDPISGHTALYWYRQSLGQGPEFLIYFQGTGAADDSGLPNDRFFAVRPEGSVSTLKIQRTERGDSAVYLCASSFMTSGVDEQFFGPGTRLTVL.